This T cell receptor (beta chain) appears in the sequencing data of a study of identical twins. Broader study findings: Within beta out-of-frame sequences, the excess sharing observed between twins was weaker.

In regard to this clonotype: Its target is unknown.

The donors were all healthy and Caucasian. Germline lookup yields CDR1 DFQATT and CDR2 SNEGSKA (reference sequence). There are 13 residues in the CDR3. Trimming cost V 7 bases and J 7 bases; bases outside gene matches: 6. TCRdb itself ran the 5' RACE reads through MiXCR, one entry per CDR3 protein. The repertoire holds just over 500,000 distinct CDR3 sequences, 22% seen once, with under 0.95% in the top ten. The same data also went into a second study, on T cells expressing NK-cell markers.

The chain carries TRBV20-1 and TRBJ2-6; 8 positions match TRBD1. Sample: CD4+ T cells sorted from blood. The sequence was obtained from a woman under 30 in good health. The chain's CDR3 is CSVPDRVANVLTF. The CDR3 DNA is TGCAGTGTCCCGGACAGGGTTGCCAACGTCCTGACTTTC.